This TCR beta chain originates from a study of blood T cell repertoires in COVID-19. Clones were sequenced by immunoSEQ multiplex PCR, and TCRdb holds only the in-frame ones, with some missing. The sample holds 150,000 to 200,000 clones, less than 90% seen once. The CDR3 has 13 residues. Looked up from germline, CDR1 is KGHSH and CDR2 is LQKENI. The V and J ends lost 8 bases and 4 bases respectively, with 14 bases between them. Enrolled through a virtual design, the participants were between 18 and 89 years of age and came from 24 US areas. This clone was picked up one time. The chain recombines TRBV18 with TRBJ2-5, with a tentative D call TRBD2 (5 bases). Specimen: PBMCs or T cells enriched from blood (not recorded which). The receptor was derived from a human donor with acute COVID-19. The donor label of this sample is uncertain. The CDR3 region is CASRVGSGETQYF. The CDR3 nucleotides read TGTGCCAGCCGGGTAGGGAGCGGAGAGACCCAGTACTTC.